This T cell receptor (beta chain) comes out of a study of response to subunit inactivated influenza vaccine (dated by TCRdb to the late 2010s). Broadly, across the study: The study used deep quantitative T cell receptor repertoire profiling to track responses to a trivalent subunit inactivated influenza vaccine. The investigation overall reported the following: The authors suggested that each seasonal influenza vaccination may recruit only a limited number of new T cells.

The CDR3 runs 14 residues from the cysteine to the phenylalanine. The entry retains the CDR3 DNA only, 42 bases that are in frame from base 1. V gives up 2 bases and J gives up 1 base, and the segment between their germline ends measures 8 bases. The germline V gene specifies SGHTA as CDR1 and FQGNSA as CDR2. This clonotype was counted a few times. There is no known antigen for this receptor. Per-nucleotide qualities are absent, and no much larger clonotype sits a single base away. Libraries were prepared through RT-PCR. TCRdb names Illumina HiSeq 2500 as the instrument used. Clones were called with MiXCR by TCRdb after fastp trimmed the public reads at Q25, and only in-frame beta chains were retained. CDR3 protein sequences are deduplicated, and each keeps its most common genes and DNA. The table for this sample lists about 530,000 distinct CDR3 sequences; around 13% of them were counted only once. The top ten constitute about an eighth of the sample.

In light of the paper, this sample's time point label describes: 45 days after influenza vaccine administration. The rearrangement combines TRBV7-2 with TRBJ1-1, with the identity of the D gene unclear. This sample comprised PBMCs from blood, obtained 40 to 50 days after vaccination. This receptor was identified in a man aged 45 to 65 who received an inactivated influenza vaccine. Donor details come from another sample of the same person, matched by shared clones. The bases read TGTGCCAGCAGCTTAACAAGACAGAACACTGAAGCTTTCTTT. It translates to CASSLTRQNTEAFF.